A single sample is the source of the 28 T cell receptor beta chains below, sequenced in a study of T cells in Graves' hyperthyroidism and ophthalmopathy. Researchers took RNA transcripts and amplified the TCR beta CDR3 regions from them. HTBI primers were the set used in a first-round RT-PCR of the TCR CDR3. TCRdb re-called the multiplex PCR reads through MiXCR, storing one row per CDR3 protein. The data contain 450,000 to 500,000 distinct CDR3 sequences, around a fifth of them seen just once; the ten biggest clones take up under 55%. Source material: blood. The receptors here all came from an older woman with Graves' ophthalmopathy.

The table lists this clonotype with a few counts. In nucleotides, the CDR3 is TGTGCCAGCAGCCCAGGAAGGGGGAGGGCCAACGAGCAGTACTTC. This encodes CASSPGRGRANEQYF. The rearrangement links TRBV27 to TRBJ2-7, with D possibly matching TRBD2 (7 bases). Per germline, CDR1 MNHEY and CDR2 SMNVEV (reference sequence). The V gene lost 6 bases and the J gene lost 5 bases, with 20 bases spanning the gap. The CDR3 runs to 15 residues.

This clonotype was seen ten or more times. The CDR3 DNA follows: TGTGCCAGCAGTCTCACTACAGGGATGACACCCCTCCACTTT. Encoded protein: CASSLTTGMTPLHF. The chain carries TRBV25-1 and TRBJ1-6, with D perhaps matching TRBD1 (6 bases). Germline CDR1 is MGHDK and CDR2 is SYGVNS. Trimming took 5 bases from V and 11 from J, leaving 16 bases between them. This CDR3 is 14 amino acids long.

This clonotype has a handful of counts. The chain has TRBV7-9 and TRBJ2-1; D may be TRBD2 (6 bases). Trimming pared 4 bases from V and 3 bases from J, leaving 13 bases between. Germline V CDR1 and CDR2: SEHNR, FQNEAQ (reference sequence). This CDR3 comprises 15 residues. This CDR3 is CASSSPGLDYNEQFF. The DNA of the CDR3 is TGTGCCAGCAGCTCGCCGGGACTTGACTACAATGAGCAGTTCTTC.

This clonotype occurred many times. The chain employs TRBV12-3 or TRBV12-4 and TRBJ2-2; D is ambiguous. The CDR3 covers 15 residues. Trimming took 0 bases from V and 6 from J, leaving 11 bases between them. The CDR3 coding sequence is TGTGCCAGCAGTTTAGCGTTATTAGGGTCCGGGGAGCTGTTTTTT. It encodes CASSLALLGSGELFF.

This clonotype has just a few counts. This chain links TRBV24-1 with TRBJ1-1; TRBD1 matches at 7 bases. This CDR3 has 13 amino acids. Looked up from germline, CDR1 is KGHDR and CDR2 is SFDVKD. Unmatched junction bases numbered 4, after V lost 4 bases and J lost 6 bases. The CDR3 is CATSERTGSEAFF. The DNA of the CDR3 is TGTGCCACCAGTGAACGGACAGGATCTGAAGCTTTCTTT.

This clonotype was observed many times. The rearrangement links TRBV7-6 to TRBJ2-3; 7 bases are shared with TRBD1. Germline V gives CDR1 SGHVS, CDR2 FNYEAQ. The trim removed 5 bases at V and 4 bases at J, leaving 3 bases unmatched. This CDR3 is 13 amino acids long. CDR3 protein: CASSDRVPDTQYF. Written as DNA, the CDR3 is TGTGCCAGCAGCGACAGGGTGCCAGATACGCAGTATTTT.

The table lists this clonotype with many counts. The chain is built from TRBV28 and TRBJ2-3; 8 bases agree with TRBD2. Per germline, CDR1 MDHEN and CDR2 SYDVKM. There are 14 residues in the CDR3. J was trimmed by 3 bases and V by 7 bases; bases with no gene match: 6. The CDR3 sequence is CASTPGLGTDTQYF. The CDR3 nucleotides read TGTGCCAGCACCCCGGGACTAGGTACAGATACGCAGTATTTT.

This clonotype came up many times. The rearrangement links TRBV30 to TRBJ1-1; tentative D call: TRBD1 (6 bases). The CDR3 totals 14 residues. Germline V gene data show CDR1 as GTSNPN and CDR2 as SVGIG (reference sequence). The germline V and J ends were trimmed by 0 bases and 1 base, with 9 bases remaining between them. The CDR3 loop is CAWSVGGGNTEAFF. DNA of the CDR3: TGTGCCTGGAGTGTAGGGGGTGGGAACACTGAAGCTTTCTTT.

This clonotype was counted between two and nine times. The chain couples TRBV7-9 to TRBJ1-1; no definite D call. The germline gives CDR1 SEHNR, CDR2 FQNEAQ (reference sequence). The CDR3 consists of 14 residues. Trimming left V 5 bases short and J 11 bases short, with 21 bases between. The CDR3 spells CASSPKAAGIRAFF. The DNA of the CDR3 is TGTGCCAGCAGCCCTAAAGCGGCCGGGATTAGGGCTTTCTTT.

The chain links TRBV11-2 to TRBJ2-3; 15 bases are shared with TRBD2. The CDR3 runs to 17 residues. Trimming cost V 1 base and J 5 bases; bases outside gene matches: 4. Germline CDR1 reads SGHAT; CDR2 reads FQNNGV. The DNA of the CDR3 is TGTGCCAGCAGCTTAGGGACTAGCGGGAGGGGAGAAGATACGCAGTATTTT. Protein product: CASSLGTSGRGEDTQYF.

The rearrangement joins TRBV6-1 to TRBJ2-5; D not resolved. CDR1 is MNHNS and CDR2 is SASEGT in the germline V gene. V shed 0 bases and J shed 5 bases, with 4 bases lying between them. There are 12 residues in the CDR3. The CDR3 nucleotides read TGTGCCAGCAGTGAAGCAAGGGAGACCCAGTACTTC. This translates into CASSEARETQYF.

This clonotype was picked up a small number of times. The chain combines TRBV7-3 with TRBJ2-7; 7 bases map to TRBD1. The germline V gene encodes CDR1 SGHTA and CDR2 FQGTGA. V lost 4 bases and J lost 5; bases outside the gene matches: 5. This CDR3 contains 13 residues. The DNA of the CDR3 is TGTGCCAGCAGCTCGGACAGGTTCCACGAGCAGTACTTC. Encoded protein: CASSSDRFHEQYF.

The chain has TRBV5-6 and TRBJ2-3; D gene ambiguous. Germline CDR1 SGHDT, CDR2 YYEEEE. This CDR3 region has 13 residues. V lost 0 bases to trimming and J lost 7 bases, with 9 bases between them. The CDR3 sequence: CASSLGGVNTQYF. The DNA of the CDR3 is TGTGCCAGCAGCTTGGGAGGCGTTAATACGCAGTATTTT.

This rearrangement joins TRBV3-1 to TRBJ1-2, with D possibly being TRBD1 (5 bases). The V gene lost 5 bases and the J gene lost 4 bases, with 14 bases spanning the gap. Germline V lookup: CDR1 LGHDT, CDR2 YNNKEL (reference sequence). The length of the CDR3 is 14 residues. The CDR3 DNA reads as TGTGCCAGCAGCACCTGGGACGGAGGCTATGGCTACACCTTC. Translating it yields CASSTWDGGYGYTF.

This clonotype was observed at least ten times. This rearrangement joins TRBV12-3 or TRBV12-4 to TRBJ1-2, with 9 bases that match TRBD1. The CDR3 loop spans 15 amino acids. The V and J ends lost 5 bases and 3 bases, in that order; junction bases with no gene match: 7. DNA of the CDR3: TGTGCCAGCAGTCCCATCCGGGACAGGGACTATGGCTACACCTTC. It yields the protein CASSPIRDRDYGYTF.

The rearrangement joins TRBV10-1 to TRBJ2-7; 16 bases fit TRBD2. Germline V lookup: CDR1 WNHNN, CDR2 SYGVQD (reference sequence). V lost 0 bases to trimming and J lost 7 bases; unmatched junction nucleotides: 0. The CDR3 has 15 residues. CDR3 residues: CASSESGLAGGEQYF. CDR3 DNA: TGCGCCAGCAGTGAGTCGGGACTAGCGGGAGGGGAGCAGTACTTC.

This clonotype was seen only a few times. The chain is built from TRBV3-1 and TRBJ2-3; D call uncertain. The CDR3 sequence is 16 residues long. Germline lookup yields CDR1 LGHDT and CDR2 YNNKEL (reference sequence). The V end lost 0 bases, the J end lost 1 base, and 11 bases lay between the germline ends. The CDR3 DNA sequence: TGTGCCAGCAGCCAAGATCCAAGCCCGGGCACAGATACGCAGTATTTT. Residues: CASSQDPSPGTDTQYF.

This clonotype showed up many times. The CDR3 nucleotides read TGTGCCAGCAGTGAATCGGGAGGGGTTGGTGAAGCTTTCTTT. Protein product: CASSESGGVGEAFF. V usage is TRBV25-1 and J usage is TRBJ1-1; D is perhaps TRBD1 (5 bases). The V gene's germline CDR1 is MGHDK and CDR2 SYGVNS. The CDR3 totals 14 residues. Trimming removed 1 base at V and 7 bases at J, with 13 bases between.

The V gene is TRBV7-8, the J gene TRBJ2-7, with D perhaps given as TRBD1 or TRBD2 (6 bases each). V lost 7 bases, J lost 5 bases, and 15 bases lay in between. The germline V gene encodes CDR1 SGHVS and CDR2 FQNEAQ. The CDR3 covers 13 residues. The CDR3 sequence is CASKKPGANEQYF. The CDR3 DNA is TGTGCCAGCAAAAAGCCGGGGGCAAACGAGCAGTACTTC.

This clonotype has ten or more counts. The genes are TRBV2 and TRBJ1-2; 10 positions match TRBD1. The CDR3 contains 13 residues. Germline CDR1 and CDR2: SNHLY and FYNNEI. V lost 6 bases, J lost 5 bases, and 3 bases stayed unmatched. CDR3 sequence: CASRGQGDYGYTF. The CDR3 DNA follows: TGTGCCAGCAGAGGACAGGGGGATTATGGCTACACCTTC.

This clonotype was seen many times. The chain carries TRBV7-9 and TRBJ2-2; no reliable D call. Germline CDR1 is SEHNR and CDR2 is FQNEAQ (reference sequence). The CDR3 length is 14 residues. The ends were cut back, 5 bases at V and 6 bases at J, with 13 bases in the middle. CDR3: CASSTQWSPGELFF. The CDR3 coding sequence is TGTGCCAGCAGCACCCAGTGGAGTCCCGGGGAGCTGTTTTTT.

V usage is TRBV5-4 and J usage is TRBJ2-3, with 9 bases that match TRBD2. The CDR3 sequence is 15 residues long. Germline CDR1 is SGHNT and CDR2 is YYREEE (reference sequence). CDR3 bases: TGTGCTACCATGACGGGACTAGCAGCGACAGATACGCAGTATTTT. Residues: CATMTGLAATDTQYF.

J is TRBJ2-2 and V is TRBV19; 13 nucleotides agree with TRBD2. This CDR3 comprises 15 residues. Germline V gene data show CDR1 as LNHDA and CDR2 as SQIVND (reference sequence). The V gene end was trimmed by 6 bases and the J gene end by 7 bases; junction bases not matched to a gene: 5. CDR3 sequence (DNA): TGTGCCAGTAGCCCGGGACTAGCGGGACACGGGGAGCTGTTTTTT. Its protein is CASSPGLAGHGELFF.

This clonotype was recorded only once. A junction boundary mismatches the germline segment, possibly from a read error. This chain joins TRBV5-1 and TRBJ1-5, with 7 bases aligning to TRBD1. The CDR3 has 18 amino acids. CDR1 and CDR2 from the germline V gene are SGHRS and YFSETQ. The CDR3, as DNA: TGTGCCAGCAGCCTCCCGCATGACAGGGATAATAGCAATCAGCCCCAGCATTTT. It codes for CASSLPHDRDNSNQPQHF.

V usage is TRBV30 and J usage is TRBJ2-2; 12 bases fit TRBD2. The CDR3 spans 16 residues. The V segment lost 3 bases and the J segment 5 bases; nucleotides outside the gene matches: 7. Germline loops: CDR1 GTSNPN, CDR2 SVGIG (reference sequence). The CDR3 coding sequence is TGTGCCTGGAGCACACTAGCGGGAGGCGGTACCGGGGAGCTGTTTTTT. This translates into CAWSTLAGGGTGELFF.

This clonotype has at least ten counts. J is TRBJ1-1 and V is TRBV20-1, with 7 bases lining up with TRBD1. CDR1 and CDR2 from the germline V gene are DFQATT and SNEGSKA (reference sequence). V was clipped by 2 bases and J by 1 base; unmatched bases: 4. CDR3 length equals 14 residues. The CDR3 is CSARIGGRNTEAFF. Written as DNA, the CDR3 is TGCAGTGCTAGAATAGGGGGCCGGAACACTGAAGCTTTCTTT.

The V call is TRBV19, the J call TRBJ2-6, with D possibly being TRBD2 (6 bases). The CDR3 runs to 20 residues. Trimming left V 4 bases short and J 0 bases short, with 22 bases between. Per the germline V gene, CDR1 is LNHDA and CDR2 is SQIVND (reference sequence). The CDR3 DNA follows: TGTGCCAGTAGTACGCCGGGACTGACGTCTCTAAGCTCTGGGGCCAACGTCCTGACTTTC. Its protein product is CASSTPGLTSLSSGANVLTF.

This clonotype came up a few times. The genes are TRBV6-5 and TRBJ2-7, with D possibly being TRBD1 or TRBD2 (5 bases each). In germline, CDR1 is MNHEY, CDR2 SVGAGI. This CDR3 spans 15 amino acids. The germline V and J ends were trimmed by 0 bases and 6 bases, with 15 bases remaining between them. CDR3 protein: CASSYSLAIRGEQYF. For the CDR3, the DNA is TGTGCCAGCAGTTACTCGTTAGCGATTAGGGGCGAGCAGTACTTC.